This entry concerns a single TCR beta chain. The data stem from a study of blood T cell repertoires in COVID-19. On the study more broadly: Samples taken during acute and convalescent COVID-19 were collected in the United States, Italy and Spain. Nucleic acid was either cDNA or gDNA, and it came from T cells, B-cell-depleted T cells, or PBMCs.

Sequenced by immunoSEQ multiplex PCR; TCRdb stores in-frame clones only, minus some. Counted here are some 69,000 clones, roughly 80% occurring once; the ten biggest clones make up approximately 15%. This sequence originates from a man aged 60 to 69 with acute or convalescent COVID-19. The sequenced material came from peripheral blood.

CDR3 loop: CASSPQSRVRQFF. The CDR3 nucleotides read TGTGCCAGCTCACCTCAATCTAGAGTACGTCAGTTCTTC. The gene calls are TRBV18 and TRBJ2-1; D remains ambiguous. Trimming left V 3 bases short and J 13 bases short, with 16 bases between. The CDR3 length is 13 residues. Germline loops: CDR1 KGHSH, CDR2 LQKENI.